What follows describes a single T cell receptor beta chain. Its antigen has not been determined. No much larger clone exists at a distance of one base, and base qualities are not known. The data were taken from a study of blood T cell repertoires in COVID-19 (dated by TCRdb to about 2020). Regarding the study in general: The collaborator samples originated in the United States, Italy and Spain and spanned the acute and convalescent phases of COVID-19. The prospective study material was composed of cDNA or gDNA derived from T cells, B-cell-depleted T cells, or PBMCs. Deeply sampled blood TCRbeta repertoires from subjects exposed to, actively infected with, or recovered from COVID-19 were included in the dataset. The repertoires were made available in a free public database intended to serve as a resource for research on the immune response to SARS-CoV-2. Samples came from the ongoing ImmuneRACE study (first 160 participants) plus 1,254 subjects from 6 global collaborators. Sample metadata almost always included a de-identified subject ID, COVID-19 status, age in years and sex. Where HLA class I and class II types were available, the types were taken from metadata supplied by the sample provider, not from assay-based typing.

One collaborating source in Seattle enrolled patients during active infection and followed them longitudinally through the course of disease. Collaborating institutions collected whole blood in K2EDTA tubes following their own protocols. For TCRbeta analysis, collaborator samples were shipped as frozen whole blood, as isolated PBMCs, or as DNA extracted from either sample type. Overall study results and their limits: Clinical and demographic metadata were provided uncurated, with the amount varying by source and participant.

Clipping removes 6 bases from V and 4 bases from J, with 9 as the unmatched junction base count. From the cysteine through the phenylalanine, the CDR3 covers 15 amino acids. Kept here is only the CDR3 DNA, which spans 45 bases and is read in frame from base 1. CDR1 and CDR2, per the germline V gene, are MDHEN and SYDVKM. The immunoSEQ Assay, a bias-controlled multiplex PCR, was used to amplify TCRbeta CDR3 regions from genomic DNA. On the study's bioinformatics: The number of nucleated cells in each sample was estimated from the amplification of reference gene primers within the assay. Sequence reads were collapsed and filtered to measure the absolute abundance of every unique TCRbeta CDR3 rearrangement. For each sample, productive Simpson clonality was calculated by taking the square root of Simpson's diversity index across productive rearrangements. The table comes from immuneACCESS by way of TCRdb, which keeps in-frame sequences with V and J called. Part of the clones is missing from these tables; in studies checked, under half for an unresolved V gene and the rest for unknown reasons. V, J and clone size are those of that table, while D and trimming were read from the DNA. In all, the sample holds roughly 230,000 clones, and 65% to 90% of those were seen once. The leading ten clones occupy less than 6.5% of the sample.

The TCR originated in a man between 50 and 59 years old with COVID-19, enrolled during active disease. Sequenced input: peripheral blood. Here the chain combines TRBV28 and TRBJ1-5, and 7 junctional nucleotides match TRBD1. The DNA sequence is TGTGCCAGCAGCAAACAGGGGTTGGAGAATCAGCCCCAGCATTTT. Translated, it reads CASSKQGLENQPQHF. When the CDR3 is completed using the reference TRBV28 and TRBJ1-5 genes on either side, the full variable domain is DVKVTQSSRYLVKRTGEKVFLECVQDMDHENMFWYRQDPGLGLRLIYFSYDVKMKEKGDIPEGYSVSREKKERFSLILESASTNQTSMYLCASSKQGLENQPQHFGDGTRLSIL.